The sequence of this TCR beta chain was determined in a study of spatial heterogeneity in lung cancer. General observations from the study: The study found that expanded intratumoral alpha and beta TCR counts tracked tumor mutation counts.

Only a few counts were recorded for this clonotype. Its target is unknown. Indicated time point: sample taken at primary tumor resection. The donor group consisted of under 95 patients who had untreated, early-stage non-small cell lung cancer. TCRdb used MiXCR to reprocess the 5' RACE reads, holding one entry per CDR3 protein. This table holds under 20,000 distinct CDR3 sequences, roughly 7% found once. After removal of 7 bases from V and 0 bases from J, the junction contained 8 bases not matched to a gene. The CDR3 is 16 residues long. The germline CDR1 and CDR2 sequences are SGHRS and YFSETQ. Sample: lung tumor tissue, taken at surgery. The genes are TRBV5-1 and TRBJ2-5; 11 bases map to TRBD1. The sequence was obtained from a female donor with early-stage non-small cell lung cancer. CDR3 sequence reads: CASAPGTGGYQETQYF. The CDR3 DNA reads as TGCGCCAGCGCTCCCGGGACAGGGGGATACCAAGAGACCCAGTACTTC. The full variable domain, completed using reference TRBV5-1 and TRBJ2-5, is KAGVTQTPRYLIKTRGQQVTLSCSPISGHRSVSWYQQTPGQGLQFLFEYFSETQRNKGNFPGRFSGRQFSNSRSEMNVSTLELGDSALYLCASAPGTGGYQETQYFGPGTRLLVL.